A selection of T cell receptor beta chains follows, all from one sample in a study of blood T cell repertoires in COVID-19. The repertoire was sequenced with immunoSEQ multiplex PCR; TCRdb's copy has only in-frame clones and lacks some. The sample records more than 200,000 clones, around four fifths being singletons. The material sequenced was peripheral blood. The receptors were sampled from an elderly woman with COVID-19, enrolled during active disease. CDR3s include the opening cysteine and the closing phenylalanine or tryptophan. Fields, in order: D gene, J gene, V gene, clone size, CDR3 protein. D genes are given only for firm matches. Clone size is given for some rows only: seen once, a few or many times, or a class if the clone is expanded.

d_gene: -
j_gene: TRBJ1-3
v_gene: TRBV5-4
abundance: -
CDR3aa: CASSLRGTGNTIYF

d_gene: TRBD1
j_gene: TRBJ1-5
v_gene: TRBV9
abundance: once
CDR3aa: CASSAGGAGNQPQHF

d_gene: -
j_gene: TRBJ2-1
v_gene: TRBV28
abundance: -
CDR3aa: CASSREDIYNEQFF

d_gene: TRBD2
j_gene: TRBJ2-5
v_gene: TRBV7-2
abundance: once
CDR3aa: CASRLTGTTQETQYF

d_gene: TRBD2
j_gene: TRBJ2-2
v_gene: TRBV7-9
abundance: -
CDR3aa: CASSIGLAGDTGELFF

d_gene: -
j_gene: TRBJ1-4
v_gene: TRBV5-1
abundance: -
CDR3aa: CASSPEGRGQEEKLFF

d_gene: -
j_gene: TRBJ1-1
v_gene: TRBV10-3
abundance: -
CDR3aa: CAISERGNTEAFF

d_gene: TRBD2
j_gene: TRBJ2-3
v_gene: TRBV19
abundance: -
CDR3aa: CASRRTSVSSDTQYF

d_gene: TRBD1
j_gene: TRBJ2-7
v_gene: TRBV6-5
abundance: -
CDR3aa: CASSWTGIGYEQYF

d_gene: -
j_gene: TRBJ1-5
v_gene: TRBV20-1
abundance: -
CDR3aa: CSVPLGGPQHF

d_gene: -
j_gene: TRBJ1-1
v_gene: TRBV7-9
abundance: -
CDR3aa: CASSRDPNTEAFF

d_gene: TRBD1
j_gene: TRBJ1-1
v_gene: TRBV6-6
abundance: -
CDR3aa: CASSSRQGVGNTEAFF

d_gene: -
j_gene: TRBJ1-1
v_gene: TRBV5-6
abundance: -
CDR3aa: CASSPGGNLNTEAFF

d_gene: -
j_gene: TRBJ1-1
v_gene: TRBV29-1
abundance: many
CDR3aa: CSVATTGGNTEAFF

d_gene: -
j_gene: TRBJ2-3
v_gene: TRBV10-3
abundance: -
CDR3aa: CAISGSGTDTQYF

d_gene: -
j_gene: TRBJ1-2
v_gene: TRBV29-1
abundance: few
CDR3aa: CSVDQNGYTF

d_gene: -
j_gene: TRBJ2-2
v_gene: TRBV18
abundance: -
CDR3aa: CASSPLSPQNTGELFF

d_gene: -
j_gene: TRBJ1-1
v_gene: TRBV7-2
abundance: -
CDR3aa: CASSFSRTTPGRSTEAFF

d_gene: -
j_gene: TRBJ1-1
v_gene: TRBV6-5
abundance: -
CDR3aa: CASSLGGNMNTEAFF

d_gene: -
j_gene: TRBJ1-6
v_gene: TRBV15
abundance: -
CDR3aa: CATSRDPGGSPLHF

d_gene: -
j_gene: TRBJ2-2
v_gene: TRBV6-5
abundance: once
CDR3aa: CASGGSTRQTGELFF

d_gene: -
j_gene: TRBJ1-3
v_gene: TRBV7-2
abundance: -
CDR3aa: CASSLGQGRNTIYF

d_gene: TRBD2
j_gene: TRBJ2-2
v_gene: TRBV28
abundance: -
CDR3aa: CASSLAGVGELFF

d_gene: TRBD2
j_gene: TRBJ2-5
v_gene: TRBV18
abundance: few
CDR3aa: CASSLAGGPRETQYF

d_gene: TRBD2
j_gene: TRBJ2-5
v_gene: TRBV30
abundance: -
CDR3aa: CAWTSTSTPSETQYF

d_gene: TRBD2
j_gene: TRBJ2-7
v_gene: TRBV7-2
abundance: -
CDR3aa: CASSLILAGAPYEQYF

d_gene: TRBD1
j_gene: TRBJ1-1
v_gene: TRBV18
abundance: -
CDR3aa: CASSPGQATEAFF

d_gene: -
j_gene: TRBJ2-5
v_gene: TRBV6-2/TRBV6-3
abundance: -
CDR3aa: CASSYVGAAQETQYF

d_gene: -
j_gene: TRBJ1-3
v_gene: TRBV11-2
abundance: few
CDR3aa: CASSSHTRNTIYF

d_gene: -
j_gene: TRBJ2-5
v_gene: TRBV7-2
abundance: -
CDR3aa: CASSVGVNRAETQYF

d_gene: -
j_gene: TRBJ1-5
v_gene: TRBV6-5
abundance: few
CDR3aa: CASSLSGTFLDQPQHF

d_gene: -
j_gene: TRBJ2-3
v_gene: TRBV24-1
abundance: -
CDR3aa: CATSDSGDTQYF

d_gene: -
j_gene: TRBJ1-2
v_gene: TRBV3-1/TRBV3-2
abundance: -
CDR3aa: CASSQGRSYGYTF

d_gene: TRBD1
j_gene: TRBJ1-6
v_gene: TRBV2
abundance: -
CDR3aa: CASKGGTGRSPLHF

d_gene: TRBD1
j_gene: TRBJ1-2
v_gene: TRBV5-6
abundance: -
CDR3aa: CASSQQGVDGYTF

d_gene: -
j_gene: TRBJ2-3
v_gene: TRBV11-3
abundance: -
CDR3aa: CASSLDGGSDTQYF

d_gene: -
j_gene: TRBJ2-3
v_gene: TRBV5-1
abundance: -
CDR3aa: CASSLSTDTQYF

d_gene: TRBD2
j_gene: TRBJ2-7
v_gene: TRBV5-6
abundance: -
CDR3aa: CASSLLTSGRAQIGGEQYF

d_gene: TRBD2
j_gene: TRBJ2-5
v_gene: TRBV6-2/TRBV6-3
abundance: -
CDR3aa: CASSAVGLGSETQYF

d_gene: -
j_gene: TRBJ1-4
v_gene: TRBV5-1
abundance: few
CDR3aa: CASSLGSSQGEKLFF

d_gene: -
j_gene: TRBJ1-1
v_gene: TRBV28
abundance: -
CDR3aa: CASRLMNTEAFF

d_gene: -
j_gene: TRBJ1-1
v_gene: TRBV28
abundance: -
CDR3aa: CASSSGGKDTEAFF